The rows below give T cell receptor beta chains drawn from one sample of a study of post-analysis software for immune sequencing data. TCRdb re-called the PCR reads through MiXCR, storing one row per CDR3 protein. The repertoire holds 350,000 to 500,000 distinct CDR3 sequences, with 30% to 45% as singletons. Sequencing input: blood. The receptors were sampled from a girl between 2 and 10 years old with multiple sclerosis. Each CDR3 is given with its conserved first and last residue. Each record gives: clone size, J gene, V gene, D gene, CDR3 length, CDR3 DNA, CDR3 protein. The D gene is left open where the match is weak. Size values are once, few and many counts, or a class for expanded clones, and some rows have none.

size: few
J: TRBJ2-1
V: TRBV7-6
D: TRBD2
length: 16
DNA: TGTGCCAGCAGCTTAGGGGGACTAGCGGGGCACAATGAGCAGTTCTTC
CDR3: CASSLGGLAGHNEQFF

size: -
J: TRBJ2-4
V: TRBV7-2
D: TRBD2
length: 18
DNA: TGTGCCAGCAGCTGGGGCGGGAGGAGGGGCATAGCCAAAAACATTCAGTACTTC
CDR3: CASSWGGRRGIAKNIQYF

size: -
J: TRBJ2-5
V: TRBV24-1
D: TRBD1
length: 15
DNA: TGTGCCACCAGTGACCCCGGGACAGGGGGCGCGACCCAGTACTTC
CDR3: CATSDPGTGGATQYF

size: -
J: TRBJ2-7
V: TRBV27
D: -
length: 14
DNA: TGTGCCAGCAGTTTATTAGGTGGGGTCCACGAGCAGTACTTC
CDR3: CASSLLGGVHEQYF

size: few
J: TRBJ2-1
V: TRBV7-9
D: TRBD2
length: 16
DNA: TGTGCCAGCACCCCAAGGGGACTAGCGGGAATCAATGAGCAGTTCTTC
CDR3: CASTPRGLAGINEQFF

size: once
J: TRBJ2-3
V: TRBV7-2
D: TRBD2
length: 17
DNA: TGTGCCAGCAGCCCGACTAGCGGGGGGATCAGCACAGCTACGCAGTATTTT
CDR3: CASSPTSGGISTATQYF

size: -
J: TRBJ2-1
V: TRBV5-1
D: TRBD2
length: 16
DNA: TGCGCCAGCAGCTTGGCTTTAGCGGGAGCTTCGGGTGAGCAGTTCTTC
CDR3: CASSLALAGASGEQFF

size: few
J: TRBJ2-1
V: TRBV12-3/TRBV12-4
D: -
length: 12
DNA: TGTGCCAGCCTCCGGGCCTACAATGAGCAGTTCTTC
CDR3: CASLRAYNEQFF

size: -
J: TRBJ1-1
V: TRBV10-2
D: -
length: 10
DNA: TGCGCCAGCAGTGAGTCGAGAGCTTTCTTT
CDR3: CASSESRAFF

size: -
J: TRBJ1-5
V: TRBV28
D: -
length: 16
DNA: TGTGCCAGCAGTCGACAAGGGGGAGGGTTCGGCCAGCCCCAGCATTTT
CDR3: CASSRQGGGFGQPQHF

size: -
J: TRBJ2-7
V: TRBV29-1
D: -
length: 13
DNA: TGCAGCGTTAGACTTCCGAATACCTACGAGCAGTACTTC
CDR3: CSVRLPNTYEQYF

size: -
J: TRBJ2-7
V: TRBV7-9
D: -
length: 13
DNA: TGTGCCAGCAGCTTAGGAGCGGACTACGAGCAGTACTTC
CDR3: CASSLGADYEQYF

size: -
J: TRBJ2-5
V: TRBV28
D: -
length: 13
DNA: TGTGCCAGCAGTCCACCCTCTTCGGGGGAGCAGTACTTC
CDR3: CASSPPSSGEQYF

size: -
J: TRBJ2-7
V: TRBV5-1
D: TRBD2
length: 16
DNA: TGCGCCAGCAGCTTGGCCCCCCGGGGCGGGGGCTACGAGCAGTACTTC
CDR3: CASSLAPRGGGYEQYF

size: few
J: TRBJ2-7
V: TRBV20-1
D: -
length: 12
DNA: TGCAGTGCTAGAGGTGCCGCATACGAGCAGTACTTC
CDR3: CSARGAAYEQYF

size: -
J: TRBJ1-5
V: TRBV10-2
D: TRBD1
length: 18
DNA: TGCGCCAGCAGTTTCGGAGGACAGGGTATCTATAGCAATCAGCCCCAGCATTTT
CDR3: CASSFGGQGIYSNQPQHF

size: few
J: TRBJ2-2
V: TRBV29-1
D: -
length: 13
DNA: TGCAGCGCAGACAAGGGCGGCACCGGGGAGCTGTTTTTT
CDR3: CSADKGGTGELFF

size: -
J: TRBJ2-3
V: TRBV7-2
D: -
length: 13
DNA: TGTGCCAGCAGCTTAACGGGGACAAATACGCAGTATTTT
CDR3: CASSLTGTNTQYF

size: -
J: TRBJ1-2
V: TRBV28
D: TRBD1
length: 14
DNA: TGTGCCAGCAGTTCCGAGGACAGGGGGAGGGGCTACACCTTC
CDR3: CASSSEDRGRGYTF

size: -
J: TRBJ1-5
V: TRBV28
D: TRBD1
length: 18
DNA: TGTGCCAGCAGCCCCCGTGGGACAGGGGACCCCTTGGGGCAGCCCCAGCATTTT
CDR3: CASSPRGTGDPLGQPQHF

size: -
J: TRBJ1-6
V: TRBV3-1
D: -
length: 14
DNA: TGTGCCAGCAGCCGGCCGGGGGAGAATTCACCCCTCCACTTT
CDR3: CASSRPGENSPLHF

size: -
J: TRBJ2-1
V: TRBV7-9
D: -
length: 15
DNA: TGTGCCAGCAGGGCGGAGGAACTAGGGGACAATGAGCAGTTCTTC
CDR3: CASRAEELGDNEQFF

size: few
J: TRBJ2-1
V: TRBV20-1
D: -
length: 16
DNA: TGCAGTGCTAACAAATGGAGGGGGAGCGTATATAATGAGCAGTTCTTC
CDR3: CSANKWRGSVYNEQFF

size: few
J: TRBJ2-1
V: TRBV15
D: -
length: 15
DNA: TGTGCCACCAGTTGGGACCAAAACTCCTACAATGAGCAGTTCTTC
CDR3: CATSWDQNSYNEQFF

size: few
J: TRBJ1-2
V: TRBV27
D: TRBD1
length: 15
DNA: TGTGCCAGCAGTTTGTTTGGCCTACAGGGGTATGGCTACACCTTC
CDR3: CASSLFGLQGYGYTF

size: -
J: TRBJ2-1
V: TRBV15
D: TRBD2
length: 18
DNA: TGTGCCACCAGCAGAGAATCCATAGCGGGAGGGTCCTACAATGAGCAGTTCTTC
CDR3: CATSRESIAGGSYNEQFF

size: -
J: TRBJ2-7
V: TRBV28
D: -
length: 15
DNA: TGTGCCAGCAGTTTAAGGAGGAGTAGCTCCTACGAGCAGTACTTC
CDR3: CASSLRRSSSYEQYF

size: few
J: TRBJ2-1
V: TRBV5-1
D: TRBD1
length: 16
DNA: TGCGCCAGCAGCTTAATGACAGGGGCGGCCTACAATGAGCAGTTCTTC
CDR3: CASSLMTGAAYNEQFF

size: few
J: TRBJ1-1
V: TRBV7-9
D: TRBD1
length: 15
DNA: TGTGCCAGCAGCTGGCCAGGGGGCTCTAGCACTGAAGCTTTCTTT
CDR3: CASSWPGGSSTEAFF

size: few
J: TRBJ2-4
V: TRBV29-1
D: -
length: 13
DNA: TGCAGCGTTGAACCACTAGCCAAAAACATTCAGTACTTC
CDR3: CSVEPLAKNIQYF

size: few
J: TRBJ2-1
V: TRBV6-5
D: -
length: 15
DNA: TGTGCCAGCAGTTTCACCGGGACGGACAACAATGAGCAGTTCTTC
CDR3: CASSFTGTDNNEQFF

size: -
J: TRBJ1-1
V: TRBV9
D: -
length: 16
DNA: TGTGCCAGCAGCCCCTATGGGGAGTTTGGTTTTACTGAAGCTTTCTTT
CDR3: CASSPYGEFGFTEAFF

size: -
J: TRBJ2-7
V: TRBV12-5
D: TRBD1
length: 14
DNA: TGTGCTAGTGGTGCCGGACAGGGAGTCTACGAGCAGTACTTC
CDR3: CASGAGQGVYEQYF

size: -
J: TRBJ2-1
V: TRBV5-1
D: TRBD1
length: 14
DNA: TGCGCCAGCTACGTGAGGGACAGGGAAGGAGAGCAGTTCTTC
CDR3: CASYVRDREGEQFF

size: -
J: TRBJ2-3
V: TRBV7-2
D: -
length: 16
DNA: TGTGCCAGCAGCTTACAGGCTAGCGTAAGCACAGATACGCAGTATTTT
CDR3: CASSLQASVSTDTQYF

size: few
J: TRBJ2-7
V: TRBV28
D: -
length: 14
DNA: TGTGCCAGCAGCCCGGGACATTTACCCTACGAGCAGTACTTC
CDR3: CASSPGHLPYEQYF

size: -
J: TRBJ2-1
V: TRBV7-9
D: TRBD2
length: 18
DNA: TGTGCCAGCAGCAAGAATAAAGGGACTAGCGGATCCTACAATGAGCAGTTCTTC
CDR3: CASSKNKGTSGSYNEQFF

size: -
J: TRBJ2-5
V: TRBV28
D: TRBD1
length: 15
DNA: TGTGCCAGCAGTTTCAGGACAGGGACCCAAGAGACCCAGTACTTC
CDR3: CASSFRTGTQETQYF

size: -
J: TRBJ2-7
V: TRBV5-1
D: TRBD1
length: 14
DNA: TGCGCCAGCAGCCGAGACAGGGAATTCTACGAGCAGTACTTC
CDR3: CASSRDREFYEQYF

size: once
J: TRBJ2-3
V: TRBV7-9
D: -
length: 15
DNA: TGTGCCAGCAGCTTACCATTAGCGGATCTGGATACGCAGTATTTT
CDR3: CASSLPLADLDTQYF

size: once
J: TRBJ1-1
V: TRBV7-3
D: TRBD1
length: 17
DNA: TGTGCCAGCAGCTTAAGCGTTTCGGGGCAGGGGGCCACTGAAGCTTTCTTT
CDR3: CASSLSVSGQGATEAFF

size: -
J: TRBJ2-5
V: TRBV5-1
D: -
length: 15
DNA: TGCGCCAGCAGCTTGGCCGAGGCAGGGAAGGAGACCCAGTACTTC
CDR3: CASSLAEAGKETQYF

size: -
J: TRBJ1-1
V: TRBV7-2
D: -
length: 15
DNA: TGTGCCAGCAGCTTAGTAAGGGGTCGGAACACTGAAGCTTTCTTT
CDR3: CASSLVRGRNTEAFF